This T cell receptor beta chain was identified in a study of blood T cell repertoires in COVID-19 (dated by TCRdb to the early 2020s). The study in broad terms: Samples covering the acute and convalescent phases of COVID-19 were provided by collaborators in the United States, Italy and Spain. The dataset comprised deeply sampled blood TCRbeta repertoires from subjects exposed to, actively infected with, or recovered from COVID-19. Where HLA class I and class II types were available, the types were taken from metadata supplied by the sample provider, not from assay-based typing. The sample metadata nearly always contained a de-identified subject ID, COVID-19 status, age in years and sex. A freely available public database, intended as a resource for researchers studying the immune response to SARS-CoV-2, is where the repertoires were released. The samples were drawn from the first 160 participants of the ongoing ImmuneRACE study and from about 1,200 subjects provided by 6 global collaborators. The prospective study material was composed of cDNA or gDNA derived from T cells, B-cell-depleted T cells, or PBMCs. What the research found in general, with its limitations: How much clinical and demographic metadata was included differed by source and by participant, and the metadata was provided uncurated.

Relative to germline, V is 0 bases shorter and J is 1 base shorter, with 18 bases between their ends. CDR3 length: 18 amino acids, cysteine to phenylalanine. The DNA shown is the 54-base CDR3, in frame from base 1. CDR1 SGDLS and CDR2 YYNGEE are derived from the germline V gene. Each collaborating institution followed its own protocols to collect whole blood in K2EDTA tubes. For TCRbeta analysis, collaborator samples were shipped as frozen whole blood, as isolated PBMCs, or as DNA extracted from either sample type. TCRbeta CDR3 regions were amplified from genomic DNA using the immunoSEQ Assay, a bias-controlled multiplex PCR. As for how the authors treated the data: Within the assay, amplification of reference gene primers was used to estimate how many nucleated cells each sample contained. To quantify the absolute abundance of each unique TCRbeta CDR3 rearrangement, sequence reads were collapsed and filtered. Productive Simpson clonality was computed per sample as the square root of Simpson's diversity index over productive rearrangements. This is the immuneACCESS table as TCRdb keeps it, with only in-frame sequences that have V and J called. A part of the clones is gone; compared with another copy, unresolved V genes explain less than half, and the rest is unexplained. Clonal size and the V and J genes are those of that table, whereas D and trimming came from the DNA. Counted in this sample were about 300,000 clones; around 89% of them appeared once. The ten biggest clones cover 4.6% of the sample.

About this clone itself: Its antigen remains unidentified. Base qualities are not provided; no much larger clone lies one nucleotide away.

The chain was built from TRBV9 and TRBJ2-3; tentative D gene TRBD1, with 6 bases matching. This sequence was found in a man in his forties or fifties with acute or convalescent COVID-19. The sequenced sample consisted of peripheral blood. CDR3 region: CASSVVDGTKYRTDTQYF. The DNA sequence is as follows: TGTGCCAGCAGCGTAGTGGATGGGACAAAATACCGCACAGATACGCAGTATTTT.